This T cell receptor (beta chain) was found in a study of CD8+ T cells in alopecia areata (dated by TCRdb to the late 2010s). Looking at the study overall: Treated patients were enrolled in an open-label pilot trial of oral tofacitinib, 5 to 10 mg twice daily, for moderate-to-severe alopecia areata. To study T cell clonal expansion in alopecia areata, the researchers applied high-throughput TCRbeta sequencing to both the C3H/HeJ mouse model and human patients. Scalp clonality was compared among normal scalp (n=4), patchy alopecia areata scalp (n=8), and alopecia totalis/universalis scalp (n=8). Patients on tofacitinib were biopsied at baseline and after 4 and 24 weeks of treatment, and several of the patients also had a later scalp biopsy. For the treated patients, the SALT score, which quantifies what percentage of scalp surface area is affected, served as the measure of disease severity. RNA came from the PAXgene miRNA kit for fixed scalp, the miRNeasy kit for PBMCs, and the RNeasy kit for mouse skin. Tofacitinib was given for 6 to 18 months, followed by 6 months of follow-up off drug to assess delayed response and recurrence. immunoSEQ multiplex PCR using 35 Vbeta forward primers and 13 Jbeta reverse primers was used to amplify TCRbeta CDR3 regions. On the human side, TCRbeta sequencing was run on scalp tissue and on sorted CD4+ and CD8+ peripheral blood T cells from healthy controls and from alopecia areata patients with either patchy or totalis/universalis disease. Overall results and qualifications from the work: The treated cohort was small, with a single nonresponder, so links between baseline CD8+ expansion and response need larger studies. During tofacitinib treatment, many expanded lesional clones stuck around in both scalp and blood, and this persistence may partly explain why relapse happens after treatment is stopped. Tofacitinib significantly lowered scalp clonality and the number of expanded CD8+ clones among the top 100 scalp clones. Compared with mice, TCR sequences shared between patients were less clear, possibly partly because of HLA diversity across the patient population. Compared with normal scalp, lesional scalp, particularly in alopecia totalis/universalis, had higher clonality and more expanded CD8+ clones, which suggests antigenic drive. Unlike mouse skin, where gammadelta T cells dominate, normal human skin contains resident alphabeta T cells that get sequenced too, which complicates analysis of the scalp TCR repertoire.

Regarding this clone: There is no known antigen for this receptor. Base qualities are missing; no much larger clone stands one base away.

Per the publication, the time point label means: roughly 27 days on oral tofacitinib. The treatment or condition label corresponds to: oral pan-JAK inhibitor, 5-10 mg twice daily. Peripheral blood and lesional scalp punch biopsies were obtained from patients with alopecia areata. PBMCs were separated by density centrifugation and stained for CD3, CD4 and CD8, after which CD4+ and CD8+ T cells were sorted on a FACSAria. The library was built by means of the immunoSEQ multiplex PCR assay. RNA was extracted from all samples and reverse transcribed into cDNA, which served as template for TCR sequencing. SuperScript III was used for first-strand cDNA synthesis, primed with a 2:1 mix of oligo-dT and random hexamers. A synthetic immune receptor repertoire was used to gauge amplification bias, and whatever bias remained was removed computationally. The authors' pipeline ran thus. After raw reads were preprocessed to remove errors, the CDR3 was defined following IMGT conventions as running from the conserved cysteine to phenylalanine. Clonality was calculated as 1 minus Shannon entropy normalized by log2 of the number of productive unique TCRs. Scalp TCRbeta sequences were cross-referenced with sorted blood CD4 and CD8 repertoires so that the CD4 or CD8 identity of scalp clones could be inferred. The immuneACCESS repertoire file appears here via TCRdb, limited to in-frame rearrangements. These files lack a portion of the clones; in checked studies, under half of the deficit traces to unresolved V genes, and the cause of the others is not known. Clone size and the V and J calls come from that table; the DNA yielded D and trimming. This sample has approximately 43,000 clones in its table, and less than 70% of those were observed once. The ten top clones hold around 23% of the sample.

From a lookup of the germline V gene, CDR1 and CDR2 are LGHNA and YSLEER. The CDR3 measures 17 amino acids from cysteine to phenylalanine. The sequence is cut down to CDR3 DNA, 51 bases in frame from base 1. At the junction V is shortened by 0 bases and J by 7 bases; bases outside the gene matches: 7. The sample in question was CD8+ T cells sorted from blood, obtained at week 4, from a patient treated with tofacitinib. The clonotype was recovered from a human donor with alopecia areata. The chain couples TRBV4-3 to TRBJ1-6; 9 nucleotides in the junction match TRBD1. The CDR3 protein sequence reads: CASSQDNLGTGNSPLHF. The DNA reads as follows: TGCGCCAGCAGCCAAGACAACCTTGGGACAGGGAATTCACCCCTCCACTTT.